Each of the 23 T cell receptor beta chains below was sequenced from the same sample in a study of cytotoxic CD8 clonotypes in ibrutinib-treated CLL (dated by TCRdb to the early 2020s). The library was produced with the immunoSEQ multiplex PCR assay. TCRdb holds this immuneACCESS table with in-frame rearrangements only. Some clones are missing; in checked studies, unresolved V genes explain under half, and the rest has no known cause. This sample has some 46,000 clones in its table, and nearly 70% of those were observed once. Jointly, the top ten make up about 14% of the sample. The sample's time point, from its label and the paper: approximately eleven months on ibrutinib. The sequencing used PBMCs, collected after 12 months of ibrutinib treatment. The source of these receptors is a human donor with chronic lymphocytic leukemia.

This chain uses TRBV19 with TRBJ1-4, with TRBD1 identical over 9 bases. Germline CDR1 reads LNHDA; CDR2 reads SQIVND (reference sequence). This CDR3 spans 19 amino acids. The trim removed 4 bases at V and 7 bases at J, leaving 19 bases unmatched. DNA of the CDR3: TGTGCCAGTAGTAAACAAGGGACGACAGGGGGAAAGGGAACTGAAAAACTGTTTTTT. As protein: CASSKQGTTGGKGTEKLFF. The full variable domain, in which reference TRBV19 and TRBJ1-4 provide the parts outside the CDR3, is DGGITQSPKYLFRKEGQNVTLSCEQNLNHDAMYWYRQDPGQGLRLIYYSQIVNDFQKGDIAEGYSVSREKKESFPLTVTSAQKNPTAFYLCASSKQGTTGGKGTEKLFFGSGTQLSVL.

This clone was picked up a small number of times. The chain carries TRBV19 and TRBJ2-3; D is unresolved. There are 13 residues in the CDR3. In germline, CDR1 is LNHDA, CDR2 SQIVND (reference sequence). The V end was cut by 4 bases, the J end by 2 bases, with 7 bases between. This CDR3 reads CASSKRPTDTQYF. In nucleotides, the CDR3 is TGTGCCAGTAGTAAGAGACCCACAGATACGCAGTATTTT.

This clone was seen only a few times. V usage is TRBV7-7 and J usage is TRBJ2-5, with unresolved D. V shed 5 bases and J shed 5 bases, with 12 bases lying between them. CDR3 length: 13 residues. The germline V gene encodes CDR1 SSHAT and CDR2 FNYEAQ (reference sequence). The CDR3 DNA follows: TGTGCCAGCAGCCCCAGGATTGGGGAGACCCAGTACTTC. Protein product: CASSPRIGETQYF. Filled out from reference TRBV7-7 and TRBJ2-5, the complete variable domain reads GAGVSQSPRYKVTKRGQDVTLRCDPISSHATLYWYQQALGQGPEFLTYFNYEAQPDKSGLPSDRFSAERPEGSISTLTIQRTEQRDSAMYRCASSPRIGETQYFGPGTRLLVL.

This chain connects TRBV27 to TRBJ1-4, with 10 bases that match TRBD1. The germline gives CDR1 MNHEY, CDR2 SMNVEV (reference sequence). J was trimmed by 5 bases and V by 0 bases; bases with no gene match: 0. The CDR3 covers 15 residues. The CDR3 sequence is CASSLSGQGNEKLFF. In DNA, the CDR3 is TGTGCCAGCAGTTTATCGGGACAGGGGAATGAAAAACTGTTTTTT.

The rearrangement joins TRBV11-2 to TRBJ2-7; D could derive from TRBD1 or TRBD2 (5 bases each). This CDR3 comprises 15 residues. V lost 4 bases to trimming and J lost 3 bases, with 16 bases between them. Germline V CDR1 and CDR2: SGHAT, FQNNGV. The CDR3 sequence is CASSSLRDGNYEQYF. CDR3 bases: TGTGCCAGCAGCTCGCTCCGGGACGGAAACTACGAGCAGTACTTC.

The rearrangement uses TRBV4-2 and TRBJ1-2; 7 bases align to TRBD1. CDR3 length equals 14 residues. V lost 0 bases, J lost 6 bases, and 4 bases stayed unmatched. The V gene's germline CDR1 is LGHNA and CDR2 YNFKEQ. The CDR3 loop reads CASSQETGAHGYTF. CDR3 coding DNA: TGTGCCAGCAGCCAAGAAACAGGGGCCCATGGCTACACCTTC.

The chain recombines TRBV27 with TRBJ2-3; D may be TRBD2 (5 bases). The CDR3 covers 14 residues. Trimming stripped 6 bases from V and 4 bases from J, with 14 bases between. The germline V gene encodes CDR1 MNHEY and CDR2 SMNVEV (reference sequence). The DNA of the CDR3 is TGTGCCAGCAGGGTATCACTAGGACCAGATACGCAGTATTTT. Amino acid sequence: CASRVSLGPDTQYF.

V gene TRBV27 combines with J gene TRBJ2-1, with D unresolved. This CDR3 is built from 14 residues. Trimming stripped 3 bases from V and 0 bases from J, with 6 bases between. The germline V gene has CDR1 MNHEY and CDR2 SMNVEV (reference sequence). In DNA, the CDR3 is TGTGCCAGCAGTTTTGAGAGCTCCTACAATGAGCAGTTCTTC. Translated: CASSFESSYNEQFF.

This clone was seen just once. In nucleotides, the CDR3 is TGTGCCAGCTCACCATTGACTAGCGGAGAAGAGACCCAGTACTTC. Its protein product is CASSPLTSGEETQYF. The rearrangement links TRBV18 to TRBJ2-5; 9 nucleotides align to TRBD2. The CDR3 sequence is 15 residues long. CDR1 is KGHSH, CDR2 LQKENI, per germline. With 2 bases clipped from V and 3 bases from J, the junction kept 4 bases outside the gene matches.

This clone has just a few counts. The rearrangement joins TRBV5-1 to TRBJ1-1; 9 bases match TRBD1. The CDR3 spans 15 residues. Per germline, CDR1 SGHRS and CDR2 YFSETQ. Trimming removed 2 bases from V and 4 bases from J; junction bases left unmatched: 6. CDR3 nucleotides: TGCGCCAGCAGCTTCCGGGACAGGGCGGGCACTGAAGCTTTCTTT. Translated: CASSFRDRAGTEAFF.

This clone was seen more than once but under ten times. The DNA of the CDR3 is TGTGCCTGTCTCGCAGGGAGAACTGAAGCTTTCTTT. This codes for CACLAGRTEAFF. The chain joins TRBV30 to TRBJ1-1; D perhaps matches TRBD1 (5 bases). CDR1 is GTSNPN, CDR2 SVGIG, per germline (reference sequence). V lost 6 bases to trimming and J lost 5 bases, with 13 bases between them. The CDR3 loop spans 12 amino acids.

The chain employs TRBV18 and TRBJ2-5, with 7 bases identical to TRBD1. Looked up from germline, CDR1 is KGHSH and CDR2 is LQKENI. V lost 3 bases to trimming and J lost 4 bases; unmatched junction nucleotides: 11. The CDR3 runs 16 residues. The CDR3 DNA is TGTGCCAGCTCACCCAATGGCAGGGGGTCGGGAGAGACCCAGTACTTC. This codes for CASSPNGRGSGETQYF.

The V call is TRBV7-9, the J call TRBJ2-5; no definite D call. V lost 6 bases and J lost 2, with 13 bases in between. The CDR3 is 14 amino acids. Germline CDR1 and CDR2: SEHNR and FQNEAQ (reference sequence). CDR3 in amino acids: CASRSRGPQETQYF. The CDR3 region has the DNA TGTGCCAGCAGGTCCCGAGGTCCTCAAGAGACCCAGTACTTC.

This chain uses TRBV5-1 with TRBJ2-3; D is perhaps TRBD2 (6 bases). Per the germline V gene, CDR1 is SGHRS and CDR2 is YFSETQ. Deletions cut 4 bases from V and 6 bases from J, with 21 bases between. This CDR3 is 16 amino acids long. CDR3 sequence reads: CASSNPGLQERDTQYF. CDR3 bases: TGCGCCAGCAGCAACCCGGGACTCCAGGAGAGGGATACGCAGTATTTT.

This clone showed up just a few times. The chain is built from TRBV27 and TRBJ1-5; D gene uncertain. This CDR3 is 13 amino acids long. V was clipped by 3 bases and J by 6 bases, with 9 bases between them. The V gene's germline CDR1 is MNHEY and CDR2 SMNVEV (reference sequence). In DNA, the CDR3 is TGTGCCAGCAGTTTCAAGGACGGTCAGCCCCAGCATTTT. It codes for CASSFKDGQPQHF.

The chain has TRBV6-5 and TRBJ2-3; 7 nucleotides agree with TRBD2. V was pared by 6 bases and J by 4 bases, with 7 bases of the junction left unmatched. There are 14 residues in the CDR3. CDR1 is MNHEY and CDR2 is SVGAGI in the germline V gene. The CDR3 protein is CASSQRGGADTQYF. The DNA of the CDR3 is TGTGCCAGCAGCCAGCGGGGTGGGGCAGATACGCAGTATTTT.

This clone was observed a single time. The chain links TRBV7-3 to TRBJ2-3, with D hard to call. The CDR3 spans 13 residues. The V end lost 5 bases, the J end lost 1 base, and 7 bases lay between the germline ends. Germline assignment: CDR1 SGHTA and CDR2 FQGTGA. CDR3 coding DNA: TGTGCCAGCAGCCTCCCGGGCACAGATACGCAGTATTTT. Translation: CASSLPGTDTQYF.

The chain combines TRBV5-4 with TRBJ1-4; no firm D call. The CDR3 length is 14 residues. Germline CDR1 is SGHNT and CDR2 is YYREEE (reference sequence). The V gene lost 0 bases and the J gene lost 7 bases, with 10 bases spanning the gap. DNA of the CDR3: TGTGCCAGCAGCTTGGGGACCGGAGCTGAAAAACTGTTTTTT. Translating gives CASSLGTGAEKLFF.

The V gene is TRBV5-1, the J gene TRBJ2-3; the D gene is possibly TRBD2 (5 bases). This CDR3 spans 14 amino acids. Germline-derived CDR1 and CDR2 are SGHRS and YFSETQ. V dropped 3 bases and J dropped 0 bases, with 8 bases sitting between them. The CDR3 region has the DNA TGCGCCAGCAGCTACCAGCGGAGCACAGATACGCAGTATTTT. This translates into CASSYQRSTDTQYF.

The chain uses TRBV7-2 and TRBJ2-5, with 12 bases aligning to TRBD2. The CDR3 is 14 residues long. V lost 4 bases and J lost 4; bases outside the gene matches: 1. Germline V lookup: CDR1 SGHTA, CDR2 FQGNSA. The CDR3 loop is CASSSGLAGETQYF. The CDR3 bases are TGTGCCAGCAGCTCGGGACTAGCGGGAGAGACCCAGTACTTC.

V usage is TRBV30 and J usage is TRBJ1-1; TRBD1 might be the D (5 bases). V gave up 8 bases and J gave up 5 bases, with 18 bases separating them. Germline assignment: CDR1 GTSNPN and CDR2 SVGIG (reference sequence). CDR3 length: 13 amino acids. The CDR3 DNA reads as TGTGCCGAAAAGGACACTTTACGGACTGAAGCTTTCTTT. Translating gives CAEKDTLRTEAFF.

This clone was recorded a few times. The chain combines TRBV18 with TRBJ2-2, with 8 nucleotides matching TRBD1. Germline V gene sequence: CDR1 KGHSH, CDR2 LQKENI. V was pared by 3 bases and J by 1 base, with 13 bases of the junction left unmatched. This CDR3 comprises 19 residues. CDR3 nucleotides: TGTGCCAGCTCACCTCCCCGGACAGGGTCGTTTTTGAACACCGGGGAGCTGTTTTTT. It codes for CASSPPRTGSFLNTGELFF.

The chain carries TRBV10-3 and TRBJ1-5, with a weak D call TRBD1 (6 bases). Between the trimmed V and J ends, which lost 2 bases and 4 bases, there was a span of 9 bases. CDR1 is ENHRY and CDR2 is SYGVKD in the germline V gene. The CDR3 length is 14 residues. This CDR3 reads CAISEQGMNQPQHF. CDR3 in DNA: TGTGCCATCAGTGAGCAGGGGATGAATCAGCCCCAGCATTTT.